A single sample is the source of the 27 T cell receptor beta chains below, sequenced in a study of T-cell reconstitution after alpha-beta-depleted transplantation in children. Using unique molecular identifiers, the investigators prepared the TCRbeta library. Each CDR3 protein gets one entry after TCRdb re-called the PCR reads with MiXCR. The repertoire holds about 600,000 distinct CDR3 sequences, with about an eighth as singletons. The material sequenced was PBMCs, mostly from graft donor cells, taken 360 days after TCRalphabeta/CD19-depleted stem cell transplant. Every receptor here comes from a male patient aged 10 to 17 who had a stem cell transplant for acute myeloid leukemia, so the T cells may come from the graft donor.

This clonotype was seen ten or more times. This rearrangement joins TRBV20-1 to TRBJ2-7; 9 bases map to TRBD1. J lost 4 bases, V lost 3 bases, and 10 bases had no gene match. Germline assignment: CDR1 DFQATT and CDR2 SNEGSKA (reference sequence). This CDR3 spans 15 amino acids. The chain's CDR3 is CSASWVDRGWYEQYF. CDR3 DNA sequence: TGCAGTGCTAGTTGGGTCGACAGGGGGTGGTACGAGCAGTACTTC.

This clonotype has more than one count but fewer than ten. The V gene is TRBV28, the J gene TRBJ1-5, with 8 bases matching TRBD1. V was clipped by 1 base and J by 6 bases; unmatched bases: 8. Germline V gene lookup returns CDR1 MDHEN and CDR2 SYDVKM. This CDR3 comprises 16 residues. As DNA, the CDR3 is TGTGCCAGCAGTTTATATTCCGGACAGGGTAGTCAGCCCCAGCATTTT. As protein: CASSLYSGQGSQPQHF. The variable domain in full, completed from reference TRBV28 and TRBJ1-5, reads DVKVTQSSRYLVKRTGEKVFLECVQDMDHENMFWYRQDPGLGLRLIYFSYDVKMKEKGDIPEGYSVSREKKERFSLILESASTNQTSMYLCASSLYSGQGSQPQHFGDGTRLSIL.

This chain uses TRBV2 with TRBJ2-2; D ambiguous. The CDR3 runs 14 residues. Germline values: CDR1 SNHLY, CDR2 FYNNEI. Trimming cost V 2 bases and J 1 base, with 5 bases left between them. CDR3 sequence (DNA): TGTGCCAGCAGTGAATGGCAGAACACCGGGGAGCTGTTTTTT. It yields the protein CASSEWQNTGELFF.

The rearrangement uses TRBV29-1 and TRBJ2-6, with no clear D. The CDR3 totals 13 residues. CDR1 SQVTM and CDR2 ANQGSEA come from the germline V gene. Trimming took off 6 bases at V and 3 bases at J, with 9 bases between the two ends. In nucleotides, the CDR3 is TGCAGCGTCCAAGGTGATGGGGCCAACGTCCTGACTTTC. It is translated as CSVQGDGANVLTF.

The CDR3 DNA reads as TGCAGCGTGGCCGCGGCAGGGGGCTCCGGGGAGCTGTTTTTT. Its protein product is CSVAAAGGSGELFF. The chain joins TRBV29-1 to TRBJ2-2; 8 nucleotides agree with TRBD1. This CDR3 is built from 14 residues. Trimming removed 6 bases from V and 6 bases from J; junction bases left unmatched: 9. Germline values: CDR1 SQVTM, CDR2 ANQGSEA.

This chain uses TRBV5-1 with TRBJ1-6; 8 positions match TRBD1. The CDR3 spans 15 residues. The junction had 5 bases not matched to a gene; V was cut back by 0 bases and J by 9 bases. Germline V CDR1 and CDR2: SGHRS, YFSETQ. CDR3 loop: CASSLDTGGSSPLHF. The DNA for the CDR3 is TGCGCCAGCAGCTTGGATACAGGGGGGAGTTCACCCCTCCACTTT. Looking up the rest from reference TRBV5-1 and TRBJ1-6 gives the full variable domain: KAGVTQTPRYLIKTRGQQVTLSCSPISGHRSVSWYQQTPGQGLQFLFEYFSETQRNKGNFPGRFSGRQFSNSRSEMNVSTLELGDSALYLCASSLDTGGSSPLHFGNGTRLTVT.

Regarding this clonotype: Just one base apart from a much larger clone, this may be a read error. J is TRBJ2-3 and V is TRBV12-3 or TRBV12-4; D gene uncertain. The CDR3 length is 14 residues. As DNA, the CDR3 is TGTGCCAACAGTTTTCTTATGGTAGGAGATACGCAGTATTTT. Amino acids: CANSFLMVGDTQYF.

This clonotype was recorded many times. The CDR3 region is CASSPRLAGGKETQYF. CDR3 coding DNA: TGTGCCAGCAGCCCTAGACTAGCGGGAGGGAAAGAGACCCAGTACTTC. The chain employs TRBV7-8 and TRBJ2-5; 14 nucleotides line up with TRBD2. The germline CDR1 and CDR2 sequences are SGHVS and FQNEAQ. The CDR3 runs 16 residues. J lost 3 bases, V lost 5 bases, and 5 bases had no gene match.

This clonotype was found many times. This chain links TRBV11-2 with TRBJ2-3; 8 nucleotides line up with TRBD2. CDR1 SGHAT and CDR2 FQNNGV come from the germline V gene. The CDR3 runs to 16 residues. Trimming removed 5 bases from V and 3 bases from J; junction bases left unmatched: 10. The CDR3 nucleotides are TGTGCCAGCAGCATGGAAGCGGGAGAGGGTACAGATACGCAGTATTTT. Amino acid sequence: CASSMEAGEGTDTQYF. The whole variable domain, filled in from reference TRBV11-2 and TRBJ2-3, reads EAGVAQSPRYKIIEKRQSVAFWCNPISGHATLYWYQQILGQGPKLLIQFQNNGVVDDSQLPKDRFSAERLKGVDSTLKIQPAKLEDSAVYLCASSMEAGEGTDTQYFGPGTRLTVL.

V gene TRBV29-1 combines with J gene TRBJ1-6; possible D gene TRBD1, 6 bases. V was trimmed by 6 bases and J by 7 bases, leaving 16 bases between them. The length of the CDR3 is 14 residues. The germline V gene has CDR1 SQVTM and CDR2 ANQGSEA. The CDR3 DNA follows: TGCAGCGTCTTGGGGGGGCCGGAGAATTCACCCCTCCACTTT. It is translated as CSVLGGPENSPLHF.

This clonotype was found many times. This chain connects TRBV12-3 or TRBV12-4 to TRBJ2-7; D is undetermined. V lost 3 bases, J lost 4 bases, and 7 bases lay in between. The CDR3 runs 12 residues. CDR3 sequence reads: CASSFYGYEQYF. The CDR3 DNA follows: TGTGCCAGCAGTTTTTATGGTTACGAGCAGTACTTC.

This clonotype was picked up a small number of times. This chain links TRBV15 with TRBJ2-1; 11 nucleotides line up with TRBD2. The V segment lost 0 bases and the J segment 6 bases; nucleotides outside the gene matches: 1. Germline CDR1 reads LNHNV; CDR2 reads YYDKDF (reference sequence). The CDR3 has 15 residues. CDR3 sequence: CATSRDGLAGNEQFF. CDR3 in DNA: TGTGCCACCAGCAGAGACGGACTAGCGGGCAATGAGCAGTTCTTC. The variable domain in full, with the rest retrieved from reference TRBV15 and TRBJ2-1, is DAMVIQNPRYQVTQFGKPVTLSCSQTLNHNVMYWYQQKSSQAPKLLFHYYDKDFNNEADTPDNFQSRRPNTSFCFLDIRSPGLGDTAMYLCATSRDGLAGNEQFFGPGTRLTVL.

This clonotype has at least ten counts. The chain carries TRBV5-1 and TRBJ2-5, with no clear D. Germline CDR1 reads SGHRS; CDR2 reads YFSETQ. The CDR3 totals 12 residues. Trimming removed 4 bases at V and 1 base at J, with 5 bases between. The CDR3 sequence: CASSKFQETQYF. Here the CDR3 DNA reads TGCGCCAGCAGCAAATTCCAAGAGACCCAGTACTTC.

This clonotype was seen repeatedly, ten times or more. This chain connects TRBV24-1 to TRBJ2-1; 8 bases match TRBD2. The germline V gene encodes CDR1 KGHDR and CDR2 SFDVKD. V gave up 2 bases and J gave up 0 bases; unmatched junction bases: 2. This CDR3 contains 16 residues. CDR3 region: CATSDSSGSSYNEQFF. CDR3 sequence (DNA): TGTGCCACCAGTGATTCAAGCGGGAGCTCCTACAATGAGCAGTTCTTC.

This chain links TRBV9 with TRBJ2-5; D is unclear. This CDR3 contains 16 residues. Germline loops: CDR1 SGDLS, CDR2 YYNGEE. V lost 0 bases and J 0 bases, leaving 12 bases between the germline ends. CDR3 sequence (DNA): TGTGCCAGCAGCGTAGGTGAAAAGAACAACCAAGAGACCCAGTACTTC. This encodes CASSVGEKNNQETQYF.

This clonotype has at least ten counts. The chain is built from TRBV20-1 and TRBJ2-7, with D maybe TRBD2 (6 bases). The CDR3 length is 12 residues. Germline V gene sequence: CDR1 DFQATT, CDR2 SNEGSKA (reference sequence). For the CDR3, the DNA is TGCGGAGGGAGGCTAGGTATTGACGAGCAGTACTTC. Translation: CGGRLGIDEQYF.

In its sample, this clonotype was seen a few times. The rearrangement links TRBV29-1 to TRBJ2-7; D might be TRBD2 (6 bases). V was cut by 6 bases and J by 5 bases, with 17 bases left in between. Germline-derived CDR1 and CDR2 are SQVTM and ANQGSEA. The CDR3 loop spans 13 amino acids. The CDR3 nucleotides read TGCAGCGTCGAACTGACTAGTAAGCACGAGCAGTACTTC. This encodes CSVELTSKHEQYF.

This clonotype was found a few times. This rearrangement joins TRBV7-3 to TRBJ2-2; 7 positions agree with TRBD1. The length of the CDR3 is 13 residues. CDR1 is SGHTA, CDR2 FQGTGA, per germline. Trimming at V came to 4 bases and at J to 6 bases, leaving 2 bases not matched to a gene. CDR3 amino acids: CASSSQGAGELFF. The CDR3 DNA sequence: TGTGCCAGCAGCTCTCAGGGGGCCGGGGAGCTGTTTTTT.

V and J are TRBV29-1 and TRBJ2-3; the match to TRBD2 covers 12 bases. The junction had 7 bases not matched to a gene; V was cut back by 7 bases and J by 2 bases. Germline loops: CDR1 SQVTM, CDR2 ANQGSEA. The CDR3 totals 15 residues. The CDR3 region has the DNA TGCAGCGCCCGTGGACTAGCGGGGCTCACAGATACGCAGTATTTT. Translation: CSARGLAGLTDTQYF.

This clonotype turned up a few times. The CDR3 DNA follows: TGTGCCACCAGCAGACCCTCCCCTCACAGGAGTCAGGAGACCCAGTACTTC. Amino acids: CATSRPSPHRSQETQYF. This chain joins TRBV15 and TRBJ2-5; TRBD1 is a possible D gene (5 bases). This CDR3 has 17 amino acids. Trimming took 2 bases from V and 5 from J, leaving 21 bases between them. The germline gives CDR1 LNHNV, CDR2 YYDKDF (reference sequence).

V usage is TRBV20-1 and J usage is TRBJ2-1; TRBD2 agrees at 9 bases. Germline trimming cut 6 bases from V and 12 bases from J; bases unmatched to any gene: 3. Germline assignment: CDR1 DFQATT and CDR2 SNEGSKA (reference sequence). CDR3 length equals 10 residues. CDR3 DNA: TGCAGTGCCCTTAGCGGGAGGCAGTTCTTC. Residues: CSALSGRQFF.

The V call is TRBV24-1, the J call TRBJ2-1; 13 bases fit TRBD2. The CDR3 extends over 15 amino acids. V gave up 4 bases and J gave up 7 bases; unmatched junction bases: 3. The germline gives CDR1 KGHDR, CDR2 SFDVKD. The CDR3 coding sequence is TGTGCCACCAGTGAGGTGACTAGCGGGAGGAATGAGCAGTTCTTC. Its translation is CATSEVTSGRNEQFF.

The CDR3 region has the DNA TGTGCCAGCAGGGAGAACTCAGCGGGAGGGACCCACGAGCAGTACTTC. Translating it yields CASRENSAGGTHEQYF. V and J are TRBV2 and TRBJ2-7, with TRBD2 matching over 10 bases. Germline assignment: CDR1 SNHLY and CDR2 FYNNEI. Unmatched junction bases numbered 13, after V lost 6 bases and J lost 5 bases. The CDR3 covers 16 residues.

This chain uses TRBV15 with TRBJ2-7; 14 bases map to TRBD2. Per germline, CDR1 LNHNV and CDR2 YYDKDF (reference sequence). After removal of 4 bases from V and 4 bases from J, the junction contained 3 bases not matched to a gene. CDR3 length: 15 residues. Here the CDR3 reads CATSTRLAGGYEQYF. The DNA of the CDR3 is TGTGCCACCAGCACCAGACTAGCGGGAGGGTACGAGCAGTACTTC.

This clonotype has a count of ten or more. The V and J genes are TRBV2 and TRBJ2-4; a weak D match, TRBD2 (6 bases). CDR1 is SNHLY, CDR2 FYNNEI, per germline. Trimming cost V 4 bases and J 8 bases, with 12 bases left between them. The CDR3 totals 13 residues. CDR3 protein: CASSVEGRYIQYF. In DNA, the CDR3 is TGTGCCAGCAGTGTGGAGGGGAGATACATTCAGTACTTC.

The chain couples TRBV28 to TRBJ2-1; D possibly uses TRBD1 or TRBD2 (5 bases each). CDR1 and CDR2 (germline): MDHEN, SYDVKM. The CDR3 is 18 residues long. The V end was cut by 3 bases, the J end by 3 bases, with 21 bases between. CDR3 DNA: TGTGCCAGCAGTTTGGGGGATTCAGCAAGAGCTTTCTACAATGAGCAGTTCTTC. Its protein product is CASSLGDSARAFYNEQFF.

V gene TRBV5-1 combines with J gene TRBJ2-5; unclear D gene. The CDR3 has 15 residues. CDR1 and CDR2 from the germline V gene are SGHRS and YFSETQ. Trimming cost V 0 bases and J 1 base, with 10 bases left between them. DNA of the CDR3: TGCGCCAGCAGCTTGGGGGTAGGGCCCCAAGAGACCCAGTACTTC. As protein: CASSLGVGPQETQYF.